A single sample gave rise to the 11 T cell receptor beta chains below, sequenced in a study of blood T cell repertoires in COVID-19 (TCRdb year 2020). Library method: the immunoSEQ multiplex PCR assay. TCRdb limited this immuneACCESS table to in-frame rearrangements with V and J called. A share of clones is missing; checked studies link under half to unresolved V genes, and the rest is unexplained. The sample table lists about 260,000 clones, roughly 90% of them with a count of one. Clones ranked in the top ten supply about 2% of the sample. The sequenced sample consisted of peripheral blood. These TCRs come from a woman between 50 and 59 years old who had recovered from COVID-19.

The chain has TRBV5-1 and TRBJ1-2; 7 bases agree with TRBD1. CDR1 is SGHRS and CDR2 is YFSETQ in the germline V gene. V lost 4 bases, J lost 4 bases, and 10 bases stayed unmatched. CDR3 size: 15 residues. The CDR3 nucleotides are TGCGCCAGCAGCCCTGACAGGGTAAGCAGCTATGGCTACACCTTC. Protein: CASSPDRVSSYGYTF.

The J gene is TRBJ2-7, the V gene TRBV27; tentative D call: TRBD2 (6 bases). Trimming removed 5 bases at V and 3 bases at J, with 14 bases between. The CDR3 totals 14 residues. Germline V gene lookup returns CDR1 MNHEY and CDR2 SMNVEV (reference sequence). In nucleotides, the CDR3 is TGTGCCAGCAGTCTCGACGGGAGCCTCTACGAGCAGTACTTC. Its protein is CASSLDGSLYEQYF.

The chain links TRBV7-3 to TRBJ2-7; 13 bases match TRBD2. With 5 bases clipped from V and 3 bases from J, the junction kept 4 bases outside the gene matches. The V gene's germline CDR1 is SGHTA and CDR2 FQGTGA. The length of the CDR3 is 15 residues. The CDR3 loop is CASSPGLAGVYEQYF. CDR3 DNA sequence: TGTGCCAGCAGCCCAGGACTAGCGGGAGTCTACGAGCAGTACTTC. Together with reference TRBV7-3 and TRBJ2-7, the CDR3 gives the full variable domain: GAGVSQTPSNKVTEKGKYVELRCDPISGHTALYWYRQSLGQGPEFLIYFQGTGAADDSGLPNDRFFAVRPEGSVSTLKIQRTERGDSAVYLCASSPGLAGVYEQYFGPGTRLTVT.

This chain joins TRBV5-1 and TRBJ2-7, with D tentatively TRBD1 (7 bases). The V gene lost 7 bases and the J gene lost 2 bases, with 16 bases spanning the gap. Germline V gene sequence: CDR1 SGHRS, CDR2 YFSETQ. The CDR3 is 14 amino acids. CDR3 in amino acids: CASSDQGGPYEQYF. In DNA, the CDR3 is TGCGCCAGCTCGGATCAGGGGGGACCCTACGAGCAGTACTTC.

The chain uses TRBV11-2 and TRBJ2-5, with 9 nucleotides matching TRBD2. CDR1 and CDR2 (germline): SGHAT, FQNNGV. There are 17 residues in the CDR3. The J segment lost 2 bases and the V segment lost 1 base, leaving 8 bases of the junction unmatched. CDR3 in DNA: TGTGCCAGCAGCTTAGTCGTTGCGGGAGGGGGTCAAGAGACCCAGTACTTC. It translates to CASSLVVAGGGQETQYF.

This clone was seen once. The CDR3 DNA is TGTGCCAGCAGTAGAACTAGCGGGGGGGCCGGTGAGCAGTTCTTC. Translating it yields CASSRTSGGAGEQFF. The rearrangement joins TRBV6-5 to TRBJ2-1; TRBD2 matches 13 bases. The CDR3 covers 15 residues. Germline V CDR1 and CDR2: MNHEY, SVGAGI. The V segment lost 5 bases and the J segment 9 bases; nucleotides outside the gene matches: 7.

The chain links TRBV5-1 to TRBJ2-1; 14 nucleotides line up with TRBD2. The CDR3 extends over 17 amino acids. CDR1 is SGHRS and CDR2 is YFSETQ in the germline V gene. V trimming: 0 bases; J trimming: 7 bases; junction bases outside the gene matches: 6. CDR3 in DNA: TGCGCCAGCAGCTTGGGTGGGACTAGCGGGAGCGGAAATGAGCAGTTCTTC. Its translation is CASSLGGTSGSGNEQFF.

This sequence joins TRBV9 and TRBJ2-5; D is possibly TRBD1 (6 bases). V gave up 3 bases and J gave up 5 bases, with 11 bases separating them. Germline V gene data show CDR1 as SGDLS and CDR2 as YYNGEE. The CDR3 extends over 13 amino acids. CDR3 in DNA: TGTGCCAGCAGCGGGGGGCTTTCCGAGACCCAGTACTTC. Translated: CASSGGLSETQYF.

The chain uses TRBV6-5 and TRBJ1-6; D not resolved. CDR3 length: 11 residues. In germline, CDR1 is MNHEY, CDR2 SVGAGI. Trimming took 5 bases from V and 14 from J, leaving 10 bases between them. The DNA for the CDR3 is TGTGCCAGCAGTCCCGCCGGAGCCCTCCACTTT. Translation: CASSPAGALHF.

The chain is built from TRBV5-1 and TRBJ1-3, with 7 bases lining up with TRBD1. Per germline, CDR1 SGHRS and CDR2 YFSETQ. The CDR3 loop spans 14 amino acids. With V trimmed by 4 bases and J by 6 bases, 7 bases remained unmatched. As DNA, the CDR3 is TGCGCCAGCAGCCCGGGGACAGCATCAAACACCATATATTTT. Its protein product is CASSPGTASNTIYF.

The chain links TRBV5-1 to TRBJ2-1; tentatively, D is TRBD1 (7 bases). Trimming shortened V by 1 base and J by 2 bases, and 19 bases separated the two germline ends. The CDR3 runs to 18 residues. Germline CDR1 is SGHRS and CDR2 is YFSETQ. CDR3 amino acids: CASSLRRGGGSPYNEQFF. CDR3 nucleotides: TGCGCCAGCAGCTTGAGACGAGGAGGGGGCTCCCCCTACAATGAGCAGTTCTTC.